One and the same sample provided the 2 T cell receptor beta chains below, sequenced in a study of Graves' ophthalmopathy and Graves' hyperthyroidism. Transcripts of RNA were the source for amplifying TCR beta CDR3 regions. Following a first-round RT-PCR that used HTBI primers, a second-round multiplex PCR was carried out. TCRdb re-derived calls from the multiplex PCR reads in MiXCR, one entry per CDR3 protein. The data hold more than 550,000 distinct CDR3 sequences, with about two fifths observed a single time. The sequenced sample was peripheral blood. These receptors all come from an adult man with Graves' ophthalmopathy.

CDR3 loop: CSVGAGFGRRGYTF. The CDR3 DNA sequence: TGCAGCGTTGGAGCGGGGTTTGGGCGGCGAGGCTACACCTTC. J is TRBJ1-2 and V is TRBV29-1; D gene uncertain. This CDR3 contains 14 residues. Germline V gene lookup returns CDR1 SQVTM and CDR2 ANQGSEA. The ends were cut back, 4 bases at V and 8 bases at J, with 20 bases in the middle.

This clonotype was counted only a few times. CDR3 amino acids: CASSPDRVIGDTEAFF. The CDR3 bases are TGTGCCAGCAGTCCGGACAGGGTGATCGGGGACACTGAAGCTTTCTTT. The chain links TRBV27 to TRBJ1-1; TRBD1 matches 8 bases. The junction had 11 bases not matched to a gene; V was cut back by 5 bases and J by 3 bases. Germline CDR1 is MNHEY and CDR2 is SMNVEV (reference sequence). The CDR3 is 16 amino acids.